The 9 T cell receptor beta chains presented below share a single source sample, sequenced in a study of cytomegalovirus exposure and HLA in healthy donors. The PCR made use of 60 Vbeta and 13 Jbeta primers. This table comes from immunoSEQ multiplex PCR, and its TCRdb copy is limited to in-frame clones, with some not included. The sample shows about 120,000 clones, 55% to 75% of them seen only once. Sequencing was performed on PBMCs. The receptors here all came from a man in his thirties or forties in good health and CMV-seropositive.

This clone turned up a few times. This rearrangement joins TRBV7-2 to TRBJ2-3; 8 bases are shared with TRBD1. With 6 bases clipped from V and 6 bases from J, the junction kept 5 bases outside the gene matches. Germline-derived CDR1 and CDR2 are SGHTA and FQGNSA. The CDR3 is 13 residues long. The chain's CDR3 is CASSSQGADTQYF. The DNA for the CDR3 is TGTGCCAGCAGTTCTCAGGGGGCGGATACGCAGTATTTT.

The chain joins TRBV4-1 to TRBJ1-5, with a possible D match to TRBD1 (6 bases). The V gene's germline CDR1 is MGHRA and CDR2 YSYEKL. V lost 2 bases, J lost 5 bases, and 19 bases lay in between. The CDR3 extends over 17 amino acids. CDR3 DNA sequence: TGCGCCAGCAGCCAATGGACAGACCCCTCGGGCGATCAGCCCCAGCATTTT. This sequence encodes CASSQWTDPSGDQPQHF.

The chain carries TRBV7-2 and TRBJ1-2; tentative D call: TRBD1 (5 bases). CDR3 length: 16 amino acids. Deletions cut 5 bases from V and 8 bases from J, with 24 bases between. Germline CDR1 is SGHTA and CDR2 is FQGNSA. In nucleotides, the CDR3 is TGTGCCAGCAGCATCAAAGGTGTCGTCAGGGAAAGCGGCTACACCTTC. The encoded protein is CASSIKGVVRESGYTF.

This clone was counted only a few times. The chain links TRBV7-2 to TRBJ1-2, with a weak D call TRBD1 (6 bases). Trimming pared 1 base from V and 3 bases from J, leaving 12 bases between. CDR1 and CDR2 (germline): SGHTA, FQGNSA. The CDR3 length is 15 residues. The CDR3 DNA reads as TGTGCCAGCAGCTTAGGGTACTCAGGGGACTATGGCTACACCTTC. Its translation: CASSLGYSGDYGYTF.

This chain uses TRBV5-1 with TRBJ1-1, with 9 bases aligning to TRBD1. CDR1 is SGHRS, CDR2 YFSETQ, per germline. V was pared by 4 bases and J by 0 bases, with 4 bases of the junction left unmatched. The CDR3 is made up of 15 amino acids. In DNA, the CDR3 is TGCGCCAGCAGCGATGGGACAGGGATGAACACTGAAGCTTTCTTT. Protein sequence: CASSDGTGMNTEAFF.

The V call is TRBV4-3, the J call TRBJ1-4; D perhaps matches TRBD1 (6 bases). There are 15 residues in the CDR3. V was pared by 0 bases and J by 5 bases, with 10 bases between. Germline CDR1 reads LGHNA; CDR2 reads YSLEER. CDR3 amino acids: CASSQDLGQNEKLFF. CDR3 DNA sequence: TGCGCCAGCAGCCAAGATCTCGGACAGAATGAAAAACTGTTTTTT.

V and J are TRBV9 and TRBJ2-1; 7 nucleotides match TRBD1. Germline-derived CDR1 and CDR2 are SGDLS and YYNGEE. Trimming removed 4 bases from V and 12 bases from J; junction bases left unmatched: 10. The CDR3 has 13 residues. CDR3 nucleotides: TGTGCCAGCAGCCCGGACAGGTTCGGGCTGCAGTTCTTC. Protein: CASSPDRFGLQFF. Together with reference TRBV9 and TRBJ2-1, the CDR3 gives the full variable domain: DSGVTQTPKHLITATGQRVTLRCSPRSGDLSVYWYQQSLDQGLQFLIQYYNGEERAKGNILERFSAQQFPDLHSELNLSSLELGDSALYFCASSPDRFGLQFFGPGTRLTVL.

V usage is TRBV6-5 and J usage is TRBJ1-2; D is unresolved. The germline V gene has CDR1 MNHEY and CDR2 SVGAGI. Trimming cost V 7 bases and J 4 bases, with 13 bases left between them. This CDR3 region has 13 residues. The CDR3 is CASTVIGGYGYTF. DNA for the CDR3: TGTGCCAGCACCGTGATAGGCGGCTATGGCTACACCTTC.

The V gene is TRBV28, the J gene TRBJ1-1, with a tentative D call TRBD1 (5 bases). V was cut by 3 bases and J by 5 bases, with 19 bases left in between. This CDR3 contains 16 residues. The germline V gene has CDR1 MDHEN and CDR2 SYDVKM. The CDR3 reads CASSFQGQGGWTEAFF. In DNA, the CDR3 is TGTGCCAGCAGTTTCCAAGGCCAGGGAGGATGGACTGAAGCTTTCTTT.